Listed below are T cell receptor beta chains from one sample, sequenced in a study of blood T cell repertoires in COVID-19. Libraries were prepared by immunoSEQ multiplex PCR; TCRdb keeps only in-frame clonotypes and omits some of them. Among 310,000 or so clones, about 91% were seen once, and the ten largest hold approximately 9%. Sequences were obtained from PBMCs or T cells enriched from blood (not recorded which). These receptors came from a woman between 18 and 30 years old who had recovered from COVID-19. Both conserved end residues are trimmed from each CDR3.

>11|TRBV5-1|TRBJ2-1
ASSLGGDNEQF
>13|TRBV25-1|TRBJ2-5
ASSELRPGQETQY
>13|TRBV9|TRBJ1-5
ASSAGQHSNQPQH
>10|TRBV6-5|TRBJ2-7
ASSKGAYEQY
>14|TRBV5-1|TRBJ1-5
ASSVGGSPGDQPQH
>12|TRBV27|TRBJ1-2
ASSVRGSNYGYT
>12|TRBV7-5|TRBJ1-2
VRSLGQANYGYT
>11|TRBV5-1|TRBJ2-7
ASSYQQGNEQY
>9|TRBV20-1|TRBJ1-2
SAAPSYGYT
>10|TRBV12-3/TRBV12-4|TRBJ2-1
ASSIAISAQF
>13|TRBV24-1|TRBJ1-1
ATSDNSQGNTEAF
>12|TRBV6-5|TRBJ1-3
ASSSDRYGNTIY
>12|TRBV7-2|TRBJ1-1
ASSLGQMNTEAF
>12|TRBV7-8|TRBJ2-5
ASSFSGTQETQY
>12|TRBV3-1/TRBV3-2|TRBJ1-2
ASSPLGDSNGYT
>12|TRBV19|TRBJ1-4
AYPAGAPDEKLF
>14|TRBV9|TRBJ1-2
ASSRVGQGTNYGYT
>13|TRBV6-1|TRBJ2-7
ASSEFAASSYEQY
>17|TRBV4-2|TRBJ2-3
ASSQEYRGEVIRTDTQY
>13|TRBV11-2|TRBJ1-5
ASSLGSGPNQPQH
>11|TRBV9|TRBJ1-2
ASSVGEGYGYT
>12|TRBV25-1|TRBJ2-3
ASTRTGSTDTQY
>14|TRBV7-8|TRBJ2-7
ASSSASASGVDEQY
>13|TRBV7-8|TRBJ1-1
ASSRNTGKNTEAF
>10|TRBV7-2|TRBJ1-1
ASSQDRNHGA
>11|TRBV29-1|TRBJ1-1
SALRDRDTEAF
>13|TRBV5-1|TRBJ2-7
ASSSASGASYEQY
>12|TRBV19|TRBJ1-1
ASKGEPGRTEAF
>15|TRBV18|TRBJ2-6
ASSPRGQGSGANVLT
>13|TRBV13|TRBJ1-2
ASSFSLGGWYGYT
>11|TRBV7-2|TRBJ2-7
ASSSRTGREQY
>13|TRBV30|TRBJ1-1
AWSVLDRRNTEAF
>13|TRBV7-9|TRBJ2-7
ASSPKAGRSHEQY
>15|TRBV6-4|TRBJ2-4
ASILFSGGADKNIQY
>16|TRBV4-3|TRBJ2-3
ASSQDRRGGDLSGTQY
>13|TRBV9|TRBJ1-4
ASSGLGGSNEKLF
>11|TRBV6-5|TRBJ1-1
ASSYNRGTEAF